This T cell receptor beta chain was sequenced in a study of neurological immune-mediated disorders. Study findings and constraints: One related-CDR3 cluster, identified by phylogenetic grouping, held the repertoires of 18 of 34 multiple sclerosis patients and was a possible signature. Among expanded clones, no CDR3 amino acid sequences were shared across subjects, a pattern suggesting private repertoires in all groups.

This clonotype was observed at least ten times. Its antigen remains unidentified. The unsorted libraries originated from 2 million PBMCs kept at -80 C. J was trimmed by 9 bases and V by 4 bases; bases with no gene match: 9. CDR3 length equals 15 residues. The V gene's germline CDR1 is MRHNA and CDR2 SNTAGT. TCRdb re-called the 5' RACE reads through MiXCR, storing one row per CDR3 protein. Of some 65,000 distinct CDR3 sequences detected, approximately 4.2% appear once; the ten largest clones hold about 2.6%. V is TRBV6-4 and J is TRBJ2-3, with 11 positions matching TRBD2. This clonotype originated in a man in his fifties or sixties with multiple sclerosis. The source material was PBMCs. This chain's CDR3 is CASSVVSGGADTQYF. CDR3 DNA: TGTGCCAGCAGTGTCGTTAGCGGGGGGGCCGACACGCAGTATTTT.